This TCR beta chain was recovered during a study of blood T cell repertoires in COVID-19. Study background: Nucleic acid was either cDNA or gDNA, and it came from T cells, B-cell-depleted T cells, or PBMCs.

CDR3 length equals 15 residues. V lost 5 bases, J lost 5 bases, and 9 bases stayed unmatched. Germline assignment: CDR1 SEHNR and CDR2 FQNEAQ (reference sequence). Produced via immunoSEQ multiplex PCR; TCRdb's table is partial and in-frame only. Of about 120,000 clones in the sample, approximately 87% were seen once. Sequenced material: peripheral blood. The sequence came from a woman between 45 and 60 years old with acute or convalescent COVID-19. This sequence joins TRBV7-9 and TRBJ1-2, with TRBD1 matching over 9 bases. CDR3 DNA: TGTGCCAGCAGCCCAATGGGACAGGGTGTATATGGCTACACCTTC. Translation: CASSPMGQGVYGYTF.